This T cell receptor (beta chain) was found in a study of cytomegalovirus exposure and HLA in healthy donors. CDR3 length equals 14 residues. Germline CDR1 and CDR2: MDHEN and SYDVKM. J lost 8 bases, V lost 2 bases, and 0 bases had no gene match. The PCR was carried out with 60 Vbeta primers and 13 Jbeta primers. The protocol was immunoSEQ multiplex PCR, while the TCRdb copy is restricted to in-frame clones and leaves out a portion. In the table there are roughly 99,000 clones, 70% to 80% of which are singletons. The sequence came from a male donor in good health and CMV-seropositive. The gene calls are TRBV28 and TRBJ1-6; 10 nucleotides line up with TRBD1. Material for sequencing was PBMCs. The CDR3 loop is CASSLGTGDSPLHF. The CDR3 bases are TGTGCCAGCAGTTTAGGGACAGGGGATTCACCCCTCCACTTT.